The next 6 T cell receptor beta chains were all read from a single sample in a study of blood T cell repertoires in COVID-19. The protocol was immunoSEQ multiplex PCR, while the TCRdb copy is restricted to in-frame clones and leaves out a portion. This sample yields about 280,000 clones, of which about nine tenths are seen a single time; roughly 11% belongs to the top ten. The sample comprised peripheral blood. The receptors were gathered from a woman in her 30s with COVID-19, enrolled during active disease.

The rearrangement joins TRBV7-9 to TRBJ2-7; 7 nucleotides align to TRBD1. The CDR3 runs 13 residues. From germline, CDR1 is SEHNR and CDR2 FQNEAQ (reference sequence). V lost 1 base to trimming and J lost 4 bases; unmatched junction nucleotides: 1. Here the CDR3 reads CASSLDRGYEQYF. CDR3 nucleotides: TGTGCCAGCAGCTTAGACAGGGGTTACGAGCAGTACTTC.

This chain joins TRBV6-5 and TRBJ1-5, with 7 nucleotides matching TRBD1. V dropped 7 bases and J dropped 6; count of bases not matched to a gene: 12. Per the germline V gene, CDR1 is MNHEY and CDR2 is SVGAGI. There are 15 residues in the CDR3. The CDR3 region is CASTQQGPAGQPQHF. The CDR3 DNA sequence: TGTGCCAGCACCCAACAGGGGCCCGCAGGTCAGCCCCAGCATTTT.

The chain is built from TRBV11-3 and TRBJ1-6, with D tentatively TRBD1 (6 bases). Germline CDR1 is SGHNT and CDR2 is YENEEA. The CDR3 extends over 14 amino acids. The V and J ends lost 4 bases and 6 bases respectively, with 10 bases between them. The CDR3 DNA reads as TGTGCCAGCAGCTATAGGGGGTTTAATTCACCCCTCCACTTT. Amino acids: CASSYRGFNSPLHF.

The rearrangement uses TRBV11-2 and TRBJ2-3; 12 bases map to TRBD2. Germline V gene sequence: CDR1 SGHAT, CDR2 FQNNGV. The ends lost 4 bases at V and 2 bases at J; junction bases unmatched: 13. This CDR3 comprises 19 residues. The CDR3 DNA reads TGTGCCAGCAGCTCCCAGCTAGCGGGGGGGCACACGTCCACAGATACGCAGTATTTT. It codes for CASSSQLAGGHTSTDTQYF.

V gene TRBV5-1 combines with J gene TRBJ2-5, with 10 bases lining up with TRBD2. Germline CDR1 and CDR2: SGHRS and YFSETQ. V trimming: 4 bases; J trimming: 3 bases; junction bases outside the gene matches: 6. This CDR3 spans 15 amino acids. The CDR3 loop reads CASSSFLAGEETQYF. The DNA for the CDR3 is TGCGCCAGCAGCAGCTTCCTAGCGGGGGAAGAGACCCAGTACTTC. The whole variable domain, remainder taken from reference TRBV5-1 and TRBJ2-5, is KAGVTQTPRYLIKTRGQQVTLSCSPISGHRSVSWYQQTPGQGLQFLFEYFSETQRNKGNFPGRFSGRQFSNSRSEMNVSTLELGDSALYLCASSSFLAGEETQYFGPGTRLLVL.

The V call is TRBV9, the J call TRBJ2-3, with 8 bases aligning to TRBD2. The CDR3 contains 18 residues. V lost 2 bases to trimming and J lost 0 bases; unmatched junction nucleotides: 11. Germline V gene data show CDR1 as SGDLS and CDR2 as YYNGEE. CDR3 in DNA: TGTGCCAGCAGCGTTAGGAGTAGCGGGGCCTCGAGCACAGATACGCAGTATTTT. Translating gives CASSVRSSGASSTDTQYF.